This T cell receptor beta chain was identified in a study of T cells in Graves' hyperthyroidism and ophthalmopathy. The CDR3 sequence is 16 residues long. V lost 3 bases, J lost 7 bases, and 13 bases stayed unmatched. The germline V gene has CDR1 GTSNPN and CDR2 SVGIG (reference sequence). Amplified regions were TCR beta CDR3 sequences from RNA transcripts. The HTBI primer set was used in a first-round RT-PCR of the TCR CDR3. TCRdb processed the multiplex PCR reads anew with MiXCR; each CDR3 protein has one entry. The data show more than 650,000 distinct CDR3 sequences, about 14% seen once. A lack of ophthalmopathy progression within 18 months defined stable Graves' hyperthyroidism. Reasons for excluding patients were uncontrolled infection, other autoimmune disease, pregnancy or lactation. Thyroid ultrasound, orbital computed tomography, clinical symptoms, and serum thyroxine and TRAb underpinned diagnoses.

This clonotype has just a few counts. V gene TRBV30 combines with J gene TRBJ2-1, with TRBD1 matching 9 bases. Sequenced sample: blood. The clonotype was recovered from a woman aged 18-29 years with Graves' hyperthyroidism. The CDR3 spells CAWREIRTGEWNEQFF. The CDR3 bases are TGTGCCTGGAGAGAGATCCGGACAGGGGAGTGGAATGAGCAGTTCTTC.